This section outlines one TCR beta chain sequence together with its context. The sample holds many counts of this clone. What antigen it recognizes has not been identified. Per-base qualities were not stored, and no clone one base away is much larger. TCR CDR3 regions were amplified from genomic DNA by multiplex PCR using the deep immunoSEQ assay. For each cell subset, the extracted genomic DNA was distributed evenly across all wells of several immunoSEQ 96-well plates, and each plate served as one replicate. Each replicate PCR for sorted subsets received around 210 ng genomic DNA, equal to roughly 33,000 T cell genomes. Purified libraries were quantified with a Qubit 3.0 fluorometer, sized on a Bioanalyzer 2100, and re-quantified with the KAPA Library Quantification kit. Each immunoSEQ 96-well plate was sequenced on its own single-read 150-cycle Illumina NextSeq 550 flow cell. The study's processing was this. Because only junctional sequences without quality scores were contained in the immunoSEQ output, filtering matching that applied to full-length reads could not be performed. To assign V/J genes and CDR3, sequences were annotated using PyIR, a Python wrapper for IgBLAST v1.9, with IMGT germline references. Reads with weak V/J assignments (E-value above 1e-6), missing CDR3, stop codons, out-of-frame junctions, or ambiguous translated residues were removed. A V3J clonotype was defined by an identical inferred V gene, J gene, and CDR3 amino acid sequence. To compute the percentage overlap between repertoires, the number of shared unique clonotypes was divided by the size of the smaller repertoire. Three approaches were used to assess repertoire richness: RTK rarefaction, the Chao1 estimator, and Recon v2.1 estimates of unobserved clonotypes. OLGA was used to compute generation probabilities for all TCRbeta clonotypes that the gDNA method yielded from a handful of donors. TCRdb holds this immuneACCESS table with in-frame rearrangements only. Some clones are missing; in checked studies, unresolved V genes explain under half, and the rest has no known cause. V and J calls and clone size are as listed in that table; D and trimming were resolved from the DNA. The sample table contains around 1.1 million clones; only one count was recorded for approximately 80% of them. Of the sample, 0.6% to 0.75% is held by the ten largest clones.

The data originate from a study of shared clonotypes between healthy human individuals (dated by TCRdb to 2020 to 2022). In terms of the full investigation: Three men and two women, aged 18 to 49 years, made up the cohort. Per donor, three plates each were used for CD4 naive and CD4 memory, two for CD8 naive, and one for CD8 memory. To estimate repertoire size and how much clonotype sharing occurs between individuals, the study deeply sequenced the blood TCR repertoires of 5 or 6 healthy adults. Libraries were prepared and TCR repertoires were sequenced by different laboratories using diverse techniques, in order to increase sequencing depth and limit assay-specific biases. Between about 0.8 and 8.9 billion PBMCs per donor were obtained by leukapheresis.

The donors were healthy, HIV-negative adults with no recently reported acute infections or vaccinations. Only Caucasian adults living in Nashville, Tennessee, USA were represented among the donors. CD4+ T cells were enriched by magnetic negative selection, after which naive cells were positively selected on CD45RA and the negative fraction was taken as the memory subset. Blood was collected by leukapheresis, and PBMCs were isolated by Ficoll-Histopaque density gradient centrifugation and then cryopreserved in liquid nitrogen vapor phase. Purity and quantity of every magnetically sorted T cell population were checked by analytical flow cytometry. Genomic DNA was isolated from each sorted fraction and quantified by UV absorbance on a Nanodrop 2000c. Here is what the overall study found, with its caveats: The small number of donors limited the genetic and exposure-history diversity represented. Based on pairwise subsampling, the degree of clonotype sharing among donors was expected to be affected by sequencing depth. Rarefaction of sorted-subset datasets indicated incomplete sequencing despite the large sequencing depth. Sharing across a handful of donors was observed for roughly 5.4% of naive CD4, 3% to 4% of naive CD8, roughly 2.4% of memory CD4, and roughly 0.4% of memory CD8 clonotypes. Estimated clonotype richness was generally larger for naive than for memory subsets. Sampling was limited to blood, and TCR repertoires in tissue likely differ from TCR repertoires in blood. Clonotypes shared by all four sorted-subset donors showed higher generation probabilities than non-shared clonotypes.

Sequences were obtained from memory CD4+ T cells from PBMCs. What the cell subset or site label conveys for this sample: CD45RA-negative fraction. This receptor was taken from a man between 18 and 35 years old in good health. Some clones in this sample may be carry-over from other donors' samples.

The nucleotide sequence is TGTGCCAGCAGTTCGATAGAACACTATGGCTACACCTTC. The encoded protein is CASSSIEHYGYTF. The rearrangement joined TRBV28 to TRBJ1-2; no confident D gene assignment can be made. CDR1 and CDR2 are drawn from the germline V gene: MDHEN, SYDVKM. Including the terminal cysteine and phenylalanine, the CDR3 comprises 13 residues. The read is trimmed to its CDR3 DNA, 39 bases read in frame from base 1. The junction carries 9 bases between V and J, which are trimmed by 4 bases and 3 bases respectively.